This passage covers 30 T cell receptor beta chains from one sample sequenced in a study of shared clonotypes between healthy human individuals. Produced via immunoSEQ multiplex PCR; TCRdb's table is partial and in-frame only. The data hold almost 750,000 clones, with roughly 72% observed a single time. The sample taken for sequencing was memory CD4+ T cells sorted from blood. Subset here: CD45RA-negative fraction. Source of these receptors: a woman aged 25-40 years in good health.

The chain joins TRBV5-1 to TRBJ2-1, with unresolved D. CDR1 and CDR2 (germline): SGHRS, YFSETQ. Trimming took 5 bases from V and 8 from J, leaving 17 bases between them. The CDR3 length is 14 residues. CDR3 coding DNA: TGCGCCAGCAGGGGTGGGTCATGGAGCGATGAGCAGTTCTTC. It codes for CASRGGSWSDEQFF.

The rearrangement joins TRBV7-9 to TRBJ2-2; TRBD1 might be the D (5 bases). Trimming pared 5 bases from V and 7 bases from J, leaving 14 bases between. CDR1 is SEHNR, CDR2 FQNEAQ, per germline (reference sequence). The CDR3 is 14 amino acids. CDR3 nucleotide sequence: TGTGCCAGCAGCATCGGGCAGGGTTTCGGGGAGCTGTTTTTT. Amino acids: CASSIGQGFGELFF.

The chain uses TRBV27 and TRBJ2-6, with no clear D. CDR1 and CDR2 (germline): MNHEY, SMNVEV (reference sequence). The CDR3 is made up of 15 amino acids. With 6 bases removed from V and 0 bases from J, the gap between germline ends came to 9 bases. This chain's CDR3 is CASSRISSGANVLTF. CDR3 DNA: TGTGCCAGCAGCCGGATTAGCTCTGGGGCCAACGTCCTGACTTTC. The full variable domain, with the rest looked up from reference TRBV27 and TRBJ2-6, is EAQVTQNPRYLITVTGKKLTVTCSQNMNHEYMSWYRQDPGLGLRQIYYSMNVEVTDKGDVPEGYKVSRKEKRNFPLILESPSPNQTSLYFCASSRISSGANVLTFGAGSRLTVL.

The chain couples TRBV30 to TRBJ1-5, with no clear D. The germline V and J ends were trimmed by 0 bases and 1 base, with 4 bases remaining between them. The CDR3 has 13 residues. Germline CDR1 and CDR2: GTSNPN and SVGIG (reference sequence). The CDR3 nucleotides read TGTGCCTGGAGTGTCCTCAGCAATCAGCCCCAGCATTTT. It encodes CAWSVLSNQPQHF.

The CDR3 spells CASSRGTITDTQYF. CDR3 nucleotide sequence: TGTGCCAGCAGCCGTGGGACCATCACAGATACGCAGTATTTT. The chain combines TRBV7-2 with TRBJ2-3; D tentatively fits TRBD1 or TRBD2 (5 bases each). The CDR3 runs 14 residues. Deletions cut 5 bases from V and 2 bases from J, with 11 bases between. Germline loops: CDR1 SGHTA, CDR2 FQGNSA.

V and J are TRBV10-1 and TRBJ2-1; TRBD2 matches at 9 bases. Per the germline V gene, CDR1 is WNHNN and CDR2 is SYGVQD (reference sequence). This CDR3 contains 14 residues. The V segment lost 4 bases and the J segment 6 bases; nucleotides outside the gene matches: 4. CDR3: CASSGSGRGNEQFF. Here the CDR3 DNA reads TGCGCCAGCAGTGGTAGCGGGAGAGGCAATGAGCAGTTCTTC.

This clone came up a few times. V usage is TRBV5-5 and J usage is TRBJ1-5; D gene uncertain. Germline V gene data show CDR1 as SGHKS and CDR2 as YYEKEE (reference sequence). This CDR3 comprises 17 residues. V shed 1 base and J shed 5 bases, with 19 bases lying between them. The CDR3 DNA reads as TGTGCCAGCAGCTTGAGGTTTACTCCTGGTAATTATCAGCCCCAGCATTTT. Protein: CASSLRFTPGNYQPQHF.

This clone showed up just a few times. The chain joins TRBV10-3 to TRBJ2-7; weak D call: TRBD1 (6 bases). This CDR3 has 15 residues. Germline CDR1 is ENHRY and CDR2 is SYGVKD. V dropped 3 bases and J dropped 0 bases, with 12 bases sitting between them. CDR3 in DNA: TGTGCCATCAGTGACCCCAGACAGGACTCCTACGAGCAGTACTTC. Encoded protein: CAISDPRQDSYEQYF.

The chain has TRBV10-3 and TRBJ1-1; D is possibly TRBD1 (5 bases). Trimming left V 11 bases short and J 0 bases short, with 13 bases between. CDR3 length: 13 residues. CDR1 is ENHRY and CDR2 is SYGVKD in the germline V gene. The CDR3 reads CAAGGAVNTEAFF. The CDR3 DNA is TGTGCCGCGGGCGGGGCAGTGAACACTGAAGCTTTCTTT.

V usage is TRBV7-9 and J usage is TRBJ1-3, with no clear D. The CDR3 is 14 residues long. With 3 bases removed from V and 3 bases from J, the gap between germline ends came to 9 bases. Germline lookup yields CDR1 SEHNR and CDR2 FQNEAQ (reference sequence). The CDR3 sequence: CASSFGQFGNTIYF. For the CDR3, the DNA is TGTGCCAGCAGCTTCGGGCAGTTTGGAAACACCATATATTTT.

This clone was seen just once. The gene calls are TRBV28 and TRBJ2-7, with D tentatively TRBD2 (5 bases). This CDR3 comprises 12 residues. CDR1 MDHEN and CDR2 SYDVKM come from the germline V gene. V shed 4 bases and J shed 7 bases, with 11 bases lying between them. The CDR3 loop reads CASSSVAPEQYF. CDR3 nucleotides: TGTGCCAGCAGTTCCGTAGCGCCTGAGCAGTACTTC.

V and J are TRBV10-3 and TRBJ1-1; 10 bases match TRBD1. The CDR3 sequence is 15 residues long. V lost 3 bases to trimming and J lost 2 bases; unmatched junction nucleotides: 3. From germline, CDR1 is ENHRY and CDR2 SYGVKD. CDR3 region: CAISDRDRGNTEAFF. For the CDR3, the DNA is TGTGCCATCAGTGATAGGGACAGGGGTAACACTGAAGCTTTCTTT.

The sample holds one count of this clone. The chain couples TRBV7-8 to TRBJ2-7, with 10 bases lining up with TRBD1. V lost 4 bases to trimming and J lost 5 bases; unmatched junction nucleotides: 8. This CDR3 is built from 15 residues. Germline-derived CDR1 and CDR2 are SGHVS and FQNEAQ. Here the CDR3 reads CASSSDRGRFNEQYF. The CDR3, as DNA: TGTGCCAGCAGCTCCGACAGGGGGCGGTTTAACGAGCAGTACTTC.

This clone was seen a handful of times. CDR3 loop: CAWSKGTSGSTDTQYF. As DNA, the CDR3 is TGTGCCTGGAGTAAGGGGACTAGCGGGAGCACAGATACGCAGTATTTT. This chain joins TRBV30 and TRBJ2-3, with TRBD2 matching 12 bases. This CDR3 is built from 16 residues. The germline gives CDR1 GTSNPN, CDR2 SVGIG (reference sequence). J was trimmed by 0 bases and V by 2 bases; bases with no gene match: 3.

This sequence joins TRBV27 and TRBJ2-7; TRBD1 matches at 8 bases. The V segment lost 4 bases and the J segment 3 bases; nucleotides outside the gene matches: 5. This CDR3 comprises 14 residues. Germline CDR1 reads MNHEY; CDR2 reads SMNVEV (reference sequence). The DNA for the CDR3 is TGTGCCAGCAGTTCCGGACAGGGCATCTACGAGCAGTACTTC. It encodes CASSSGQGIYEQYF.

The chain joins TRBV5-1 to TRBJ1-1; a weak D match, TRBD1 (5 bases). Germline loops: CDR1 SGHRS, CDR2 YFSETQ. The V gene lost 0 bases and the J gene lost 5 bases, with 17 bases spanning the gap. The CDR3 is made up of 16 amino acids. The CDR3 sequence: CASSLESSGLSTEAFF. The CDR3, as DNA: TGCGCCAGCAGCTTGGAATCCTCAGGGTTATCGACTGAAGCTTTCTTT.

The J gene is TRBJ2-3, the V gene TRBV5-4; perhaps TRBD1 as D (6 bases). The CDR3 is made up of 12 amino acids. Per the germline V gene, CDR1 is SGHNT and CDR2 is YYREEE (reference sequence). Trimming pared 0 bases from V and 8 bases from J, leaving 7 bases between. The CDR3 DNA follows: TGTGCCAGCAGCTTGGGAGGGGGTACGCAGTATTTT. Translation gives CASSLGGGTQYF.

This clone was found once. The chain joins TRBV28 to TRBJ2-1; D is possibly TRBD2 (6 bases). The CDR3 consists of 16 residues. Trimming took 5 bases from V and 0 from J, leaving 14 bases between them. Germline V gives CDR1 MDHEN, CDR2 SYDVKM. CDR3 sequence reads: CASSPYSGSSYNEQFF. The CDR3 nucleotides read TGTGCCAGCAGTCCTTATAGCGGAAGCTCCTACAATGAGCAGTTCTTC.

The rearrangement joins TRBV28 to TRBJ2-2, with 7 positions matching TRBD1. V shed 4 bases, J shed 2 bases, and the junction held 4 bases outside the gene matches. Germline V gene sequence: CDR1 MDHEN, CDR2 SYDVKM. This CDR3 spans 15 amino acids. CDR3 residues: CASSSWTGNTGELFF. Here the CDR3 DNA reads TGTGCCAGCAGTTCCTGGACAGGCAACACCGGGGAGCTGTTTTTT.

The gene calls are TRBV10-2 and TRBJ1-2; D is uncertain. This CDR3 comprises 12 residues. Germline CDR1 and CDR2: WSHSY and SAAADI. Trimming shortened V by 6 bases and J by 4 bases, and 9 bases separated the two germline ends. CDR3 amino acids: CASRYQLYGYTF. The CDR3 DNA follows: TGCGCCAGCAGGTACCAGCTCTATGGCTACACCTTC.

Comment on this clone: Other DNA sequences of this sample code for an identical CDR3. The genes are TRBV5-1 and TRBJ2-2; 11 bases are shared with TRBD1. Losses at the gene ends were 4 bases for V and 4 bases for J; bases not matched to a gene: 3. In germline, CDR1 is SGHRS, CDR2 YFSETQ. The CDR3 has 15 amino acids. CDR3 protein: CASSLGTGGTGELFF. The CDR3 DNA sequence: TGCGCCAGCAGCCTAGGGACAGGGGGCACCGGGGAGCTGTTTTTT.

This clone came up many times. J is TRBJ2-1 and V is TRBV7-9; D call uncertain. The CDR3 has 12 residues. V gave up 1 base and J gave up 3 bases, with 1 base separating them. Looked up from germline, CDR1 is SEHNR and CDR2 is FQNEAQ (reference sequence). DNA of the CDR3: TGTGCCAGCAGCTTAGACTACAATGAGCAGTTCTTC. Its protein is CASSLDYNEQFF.

This clone has a single count. The V and J genes are TRBV7-8 and TRBJ1-4, with 9 positions matching TRBD1. This CDR3 is 15 amino acids long. The germline V gene encodes CDR1 SGHVS and CDR2 FQNEAQ. The V segment lost 5 bases and the J segment 5 bases; nucleotides outside the gene matches: 6. CDR3 sequence reads: CASSRLGTGNEKLFF. The CDR3 DNA is TGTGCCAGCAGCCGGCTAGGGACAGGGAATGAAAAACTGTTTTTT.

Worth noting for this clone: The same CDR3 also results from other DNA sequences found in this sample. The V and J genes are TRBV18 and TRBJ2-3; no clear D. The germline CDR1 and CDR2 sequences are KGHSH and LQKENI. V lost 2 bases and J lost 4, with 1 base in between. The CDR3 loop spans 11 amino acids. The CDR3 region is CASSPADTQYF. The CDR3 DNA reads as TGTGCCAGCTCACCAGCAGATACGCAGTATTTT.

This clone turned up a few times. The chain links TRBV5-5 to TRBJ1-2, with D tentatively TRBD1 (5 bases). This CDR3 is built from 14 residues. The germline V gene has CDR1 SGHKS and CDR2 YYEKEE (reference sequence). V was trimmed by 2 bases and J by 4 bases, leaving 12 bases between them. Here the CDR3 reads CASSFGGGLYGYTF. CDR3 DNA sequence: TGTGCCAGCAGCTTTGGGGGAGGCCTCTATGGCTACACCTTC. Full variable domain (remainder filled in from reference TRBV5-5 and TRBJ1-2): DAGVTQSPTHLIKTRGQQVTLRCSPISGHKSVSWYQQVLGQGPQFIFQYYEKEERGRGNFPDRFSARQFPNYSSELNVNALLLGDSALYLCASSFGGGLYGYTFGSGTRLTVV.

The rearrangement links TRBV2 to TRBJ2-1; D is possibly TRBD2 (5 bases). Germline assignment: CDR1 SNHLY and CDR2 FYNNEI. V lost 1 base and J lost 2, with 9 bases in between. This CDR3 has 15 amino acids. The CDR3 DNA sequence: TGTGCCAGCAGTGAAGTTGCTAGCACCTACAATGAGCAGTTCTTC. The encoded protein is CASSEVASTYNEQFF.

The V gene is TRBV7-8, the J gene TRBJ2-5, with D tentatively TRBD2 (6 bases). CDR1 is SGHVS, CDR2 FQNEAQ, per germline. V was shortened by 4 bases and J by 7 bases, with 16 bases between the two germline ends. The CDR3 runs 14 residues. Here the CDR3 DNA reads TGTGCCAGCAGCTGGGACTCTGAACTGGGGACCCAGTACTTC. Amino acid sequence: CASSWDSELGTQYF.

The rearrangement links TRBV4-1 to TRBJ1-3, with TRBD1 matching over 7 bases. Germline loops: CDR1 MGHRA, CDR2 YSYEKL. The junction had 9 bases not matched to a gene; V was cut back by 0 bases and J by 1 base. The CDR3 totals 18 residues. CDR3 in amino acids: CASSQERGRGISGNTIYF. DNA for the CDR3: TGCGCCAGCAGCCAAGAAAGGGGCAGGGGGATATCTGGAAACACCATATATTTT.

This chain connects TRBV19 to TRBJ1-1; TRBD1 agrees at 9 bases. The V and J ends lost 0 bases and 3 bases, in that order; junction bases with no gene match: 2. CDR1 and CDR2 (germline): LNHDA, SQIVND (reference sequence). This CDR3 has 15 residues. Written as DNA, the CDR3 is TGTGCCAGTAGTATAGATCGGACAGGGGACACTGAAGCTTTCTTT. Translating it yields CASSIDRTGDTEAFF.

V usage is TRBV10-3 and J usage is TRBJ2-5, with 8 bases lining up with TRBD2. Germline V gene sequence: CDR1 ENHRY, CDR2 SYGVKD. The CDR3 is made up of 12 amino acids. V lost 11 bases to trimming and J lost 5 bases; unmatched junction nucleotides: 7. The CDR3 spells CASGTRAETQYF. In DNA form, the CDR3 reads TGTGCCTCCGGGACTAGAGCGGAGACCCAGTACTTC.